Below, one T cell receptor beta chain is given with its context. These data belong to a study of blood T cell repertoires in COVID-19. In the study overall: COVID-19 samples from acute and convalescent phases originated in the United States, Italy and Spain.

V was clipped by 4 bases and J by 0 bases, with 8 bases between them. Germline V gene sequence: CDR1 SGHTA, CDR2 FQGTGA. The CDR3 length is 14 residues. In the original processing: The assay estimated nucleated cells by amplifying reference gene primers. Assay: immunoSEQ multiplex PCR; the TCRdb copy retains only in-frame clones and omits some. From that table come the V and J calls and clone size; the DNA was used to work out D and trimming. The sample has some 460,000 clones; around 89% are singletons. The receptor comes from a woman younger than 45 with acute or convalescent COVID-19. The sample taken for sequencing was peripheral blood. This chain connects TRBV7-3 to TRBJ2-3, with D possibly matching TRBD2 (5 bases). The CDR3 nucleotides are TGTGCCAGCAGCTACCGGACTAGCACAGATACGCAGTATTTT. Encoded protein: CASSYRTSTDTQYF. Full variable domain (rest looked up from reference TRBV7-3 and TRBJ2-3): GAGVSQTPSNKVTEKGKYVELRCDPISGHTALYWYRQSLGQGPEFLIYFQGTGAADDSGLPNDRFFAVRPEGSVSTLKIQRTERGDSAVYLCASSYRTSTDTQYFGPGTRLTVL.